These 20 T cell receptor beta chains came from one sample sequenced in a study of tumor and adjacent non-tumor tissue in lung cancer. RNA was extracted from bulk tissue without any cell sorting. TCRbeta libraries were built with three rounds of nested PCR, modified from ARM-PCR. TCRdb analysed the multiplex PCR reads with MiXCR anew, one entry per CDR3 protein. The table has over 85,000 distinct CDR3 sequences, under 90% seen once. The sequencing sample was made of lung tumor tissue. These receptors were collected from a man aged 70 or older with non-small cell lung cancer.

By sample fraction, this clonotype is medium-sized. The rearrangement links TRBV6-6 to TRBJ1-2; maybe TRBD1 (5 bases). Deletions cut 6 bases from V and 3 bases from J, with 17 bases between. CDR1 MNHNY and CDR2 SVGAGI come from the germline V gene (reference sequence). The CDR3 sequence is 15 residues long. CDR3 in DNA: TGTGCCAGCAGAGGGGAGGGTTTTACTGACTATGGCTACACCTTC. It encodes CASRGEGFTDYGYTF.

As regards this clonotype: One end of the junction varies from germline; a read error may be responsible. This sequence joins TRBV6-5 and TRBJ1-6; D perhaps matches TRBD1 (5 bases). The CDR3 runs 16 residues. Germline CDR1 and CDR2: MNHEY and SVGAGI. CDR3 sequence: CTSRSTGGSYNSPLHF. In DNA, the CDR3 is TGTACCAGCAGATCCACAGGAGGCTCCTATAATTCACCCCTCCACTTT.

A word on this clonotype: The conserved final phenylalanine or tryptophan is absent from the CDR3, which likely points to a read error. The CDR3 loop is CASSQVGGMGQETQYY. The CDR3 nucleotides are TGCGCCAGCAGCCAAGTCGGAGGGATGGGACAAGAGACCCAGTACTAC. This chain links TRBV4-3 with TRBJ2-5; the D gene is possibly TRBD2 (6 bases). Deletions cut 1 base from V and 2 bases from J, with 14 bases between. Germline V gives CDR1 LGHNA, CDR2 YSLEER. This CDR3 comprises 16 residues.

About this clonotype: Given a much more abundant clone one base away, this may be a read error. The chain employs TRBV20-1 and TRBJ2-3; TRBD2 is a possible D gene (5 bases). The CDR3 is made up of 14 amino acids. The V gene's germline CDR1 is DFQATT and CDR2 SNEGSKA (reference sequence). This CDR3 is CNASPQLITDTQYF. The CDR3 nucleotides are TGCAATGCTAGCCCCCAGCTCATCACAGATACGCAGTATTTT.

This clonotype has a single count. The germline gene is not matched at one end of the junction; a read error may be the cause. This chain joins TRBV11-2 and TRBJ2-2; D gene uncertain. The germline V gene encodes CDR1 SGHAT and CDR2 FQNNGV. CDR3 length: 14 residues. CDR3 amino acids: CVSSLDNQSGELFF. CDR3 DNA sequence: TGTGTCAGCAGCCTTGACAATCAGTCCGGGGAGCTGTTTTTT.

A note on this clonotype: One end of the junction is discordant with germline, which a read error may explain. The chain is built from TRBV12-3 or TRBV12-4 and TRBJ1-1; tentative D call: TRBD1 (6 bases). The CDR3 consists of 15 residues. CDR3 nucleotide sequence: TGCGCCAGCAGTCCCCGGGGGGCAGGGGATTTTGAAGCTCTCTTT. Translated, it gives CASSPRGAGDFEALF.

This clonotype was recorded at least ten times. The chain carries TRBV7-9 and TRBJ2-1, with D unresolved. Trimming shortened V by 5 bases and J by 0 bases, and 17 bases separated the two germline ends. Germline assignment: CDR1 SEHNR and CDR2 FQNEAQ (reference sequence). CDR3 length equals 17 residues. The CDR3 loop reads CASSEDQPLYSYNEQFF. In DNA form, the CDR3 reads TGTGCCAGCAGCGAAGACCAGCCTCTTTACTCCTACAATGAGCAGTTCTTC.

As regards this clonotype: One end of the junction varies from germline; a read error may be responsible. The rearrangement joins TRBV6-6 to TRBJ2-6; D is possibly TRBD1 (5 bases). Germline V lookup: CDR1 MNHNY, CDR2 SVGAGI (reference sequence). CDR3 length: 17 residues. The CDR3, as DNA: TGTGCCAGCAGTCGTTATACGATGAGCTCTGGGGCCAGAGTCCAGACTTTC. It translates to CASSRYTMSSGARVQTF.

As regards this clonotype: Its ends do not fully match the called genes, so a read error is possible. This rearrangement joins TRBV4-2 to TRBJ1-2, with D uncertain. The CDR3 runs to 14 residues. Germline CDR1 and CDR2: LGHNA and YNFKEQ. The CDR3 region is CARSQDGTSYGYTF. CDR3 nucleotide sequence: TGTGCCAGGAGCCAAGACGGTACTAGCTATGGCTACACCTTC.

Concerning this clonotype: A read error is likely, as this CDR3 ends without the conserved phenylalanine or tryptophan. The DNA for the CDR3 is TGCAGTGATAGAGAAGGACTAGTGGGGACCTACGAGCAGTACTTA. Translating gives CSDREGLVGTYEQYL. The genes are TRBV20-1 and TRBJ2-7, with 7 bases that match TRBD2. The CDR3 sequence is 15 residues long. Germline V gives CDR1 DFQATT, CDR2 SNEGSKA (reference sequence).

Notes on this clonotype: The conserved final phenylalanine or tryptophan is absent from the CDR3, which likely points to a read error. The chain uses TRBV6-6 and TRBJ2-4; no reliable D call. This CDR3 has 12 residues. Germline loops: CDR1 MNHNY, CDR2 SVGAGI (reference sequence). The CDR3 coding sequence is TGTGTCAGCAGAGCGACTAAAAACATTCAGTACTTA. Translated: CVSRATKNIQYL.

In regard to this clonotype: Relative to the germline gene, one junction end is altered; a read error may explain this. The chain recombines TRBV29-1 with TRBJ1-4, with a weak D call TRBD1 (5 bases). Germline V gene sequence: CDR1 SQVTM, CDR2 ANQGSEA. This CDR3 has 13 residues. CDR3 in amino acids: CSVEDGTNEKLPF. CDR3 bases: TGCAGCGTTGAAGACGGGACTAATGAAAAACTACCTTTT.

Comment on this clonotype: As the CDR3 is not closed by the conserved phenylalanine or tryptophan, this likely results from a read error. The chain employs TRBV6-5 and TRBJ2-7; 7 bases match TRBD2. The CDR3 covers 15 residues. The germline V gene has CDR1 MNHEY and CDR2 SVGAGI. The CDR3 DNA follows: TGTACCGTCAGAAGGAGACTAGCAGGTTCTTACGAGCAGTACATC. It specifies CTVRRRLAGSYEQYI.

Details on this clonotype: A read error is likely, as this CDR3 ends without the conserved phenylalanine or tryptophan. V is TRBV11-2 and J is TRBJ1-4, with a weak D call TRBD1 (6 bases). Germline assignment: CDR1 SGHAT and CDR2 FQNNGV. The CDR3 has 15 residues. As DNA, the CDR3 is TGTGCTAGCAGCAGAGGTGGGACAAGTAATGAAAAACTGTTTTAT. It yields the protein CASSRGGTSNEKLFY.

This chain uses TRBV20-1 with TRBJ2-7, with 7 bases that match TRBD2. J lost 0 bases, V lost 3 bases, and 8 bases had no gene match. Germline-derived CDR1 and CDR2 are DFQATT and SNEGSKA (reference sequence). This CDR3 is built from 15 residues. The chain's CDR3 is CSASGGRTYSYEQYF. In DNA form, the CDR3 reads TGCAGTGCTAGTGGCGGGAGAACCTACTCCTACGAGCAGTACTTC.

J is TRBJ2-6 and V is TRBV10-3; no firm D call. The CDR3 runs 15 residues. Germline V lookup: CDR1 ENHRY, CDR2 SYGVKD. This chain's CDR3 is CIISDGNSGANVLTF. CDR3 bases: TGTATCATCAGTGACGGAAACTCTGGGGCCAACGTCCTGACTTTC.

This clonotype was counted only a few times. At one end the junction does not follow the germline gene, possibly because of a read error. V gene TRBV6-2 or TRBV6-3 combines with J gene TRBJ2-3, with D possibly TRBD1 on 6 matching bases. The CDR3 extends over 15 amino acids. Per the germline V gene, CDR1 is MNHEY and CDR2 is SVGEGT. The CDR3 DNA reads TGTGCCAGTAGTTACAGGGCCCCGCAGACAGATATGCAGTATTTT. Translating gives CASSYRAPQTDMQYF.

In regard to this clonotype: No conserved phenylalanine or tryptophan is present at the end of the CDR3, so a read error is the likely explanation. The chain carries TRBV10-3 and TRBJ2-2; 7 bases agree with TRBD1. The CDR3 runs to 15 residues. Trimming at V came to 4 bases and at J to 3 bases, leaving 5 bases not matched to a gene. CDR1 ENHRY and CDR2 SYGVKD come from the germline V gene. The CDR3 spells CAISGVDRDTGELFL. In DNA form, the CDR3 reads TGTGCCATCAGTGGCGTCGACAGGGACACCGGGGAGCTGTTTTTG.

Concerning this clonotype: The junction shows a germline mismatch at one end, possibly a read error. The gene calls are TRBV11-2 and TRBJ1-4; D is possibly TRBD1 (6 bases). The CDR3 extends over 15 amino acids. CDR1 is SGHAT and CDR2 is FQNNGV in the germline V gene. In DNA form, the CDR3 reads TGTGCCATCAGAAGAAGTGGGACAAGTAATGAAAACCTGTTTTTT. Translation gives CAIRRSGTSNENLFF.

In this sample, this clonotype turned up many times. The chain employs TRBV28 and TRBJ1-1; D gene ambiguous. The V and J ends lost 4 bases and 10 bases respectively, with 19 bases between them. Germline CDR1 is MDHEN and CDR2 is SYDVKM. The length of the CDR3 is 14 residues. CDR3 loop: CASSSNSSPIGAFF. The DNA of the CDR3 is TGTGCCAGCAGTTCGAATTCCTCCCCTATTGGAGCTTTCTTT. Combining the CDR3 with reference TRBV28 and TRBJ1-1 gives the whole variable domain DVKVTQSSRYLVKRTGEKVFLECVQDMDHENMFWYRQDPGLGLRLIYFSYDVKMKEKGDIPEGYSVSREKKERFSLILESASTNQTSMYLCASSSNSSPIGAFFGQGTRLTVV.